One and the same sample provided the 10 T cell receptor beta chains below, sequenced in a study of cytomegalovirus exposure and HLA in healthy donors. PCR used 60 Vbeta primers and 13 Jbeta primers. Measured with immunoSEQ multiplex PCR; TCRdb has only the in-frame clones, and not every one. The table lists around 150,000 clones, around 79% of them singletons. Sequenced material: PBMCs. These receptors were obtained from a man aged 50 to 60 in good health and CMV-seropositive.

V usage is TRBV5-6 and J usage is TRBJ2-1; 13 bases are shared with TRBD2. The CDR3 is 16 amino acids. Per the germline V gene, CDR1 is SGHDT and CDR2 is YYEEEE. The V and J ends lost 4 bases and 4 bases, in that order; junction bases with no gene match: 5. The CDR3 sequence: CASSPKGLAGYNEQFF. The CDR3 DNA reads as TGTGCCAGCAGCCCAAAGGGACTAGCGGGGTACAATGAGCAGTTCTTC.

The chain couples TRBV27 to TRBJ2-1; D unresolved. The CDR3 spans 14 residues. V was pared by 1 base and J by 4 bases, with 8 bases between. Looked up from germline, CDR1 is MNHEY and CDR2 is SMNVEV (reference sequence). The CDR3 DNA reads as TGTGCCAGCAGTTTATTTGGCCCTTACAATGAGCAGTTCTTC. This sequence encodes CASSLFGPYNEQFF.

The V and J genes are TRBV23-1 and TRBJ2-1; TRBD2 matches at 13 bases. TRBV23-1 is an open reading frame whose function is uncertain. V shed 6 bases, J shed 8 bases, and the junction held 10 bases outside the gene matches. CDR3 length: 16 residues. CDR3 region: CASRRPGLAGRYEQFF. The CDR3 coding sequence is TGCGCCAGCAGACGTCCGGGACTAGCGGGACGGTATGAGCAGTTCTTC.

V usage is TRBV6-1 and J usage is TRBJ2-3, with D possibly TRBD2 on 6 matching bases. V was cut by 6 bases and J by 5 bases, with 18 bases left in between. The CDR3 sequence is 15 residues long. Germline CDR1 MNHNS, CDR2 SASEGT. CDR3 in DNA: TGTGCCAGCAGGGACCCTAGCGTAGGTCAAGATACGCAGTATTTT. It yields the protein CASRDPSVGQDTQYF.

In DNA form, the CDR3 reads TGCGCCAGCACTCGACAGGTTCTAAACACTGAAGCTTTCTTT. The encoded protein is CASTRQVLNTEAFF. This sequence joins TRBV4-1 and TRBJ1-1; tentative D call: TRBD1 (6 bases). V lost 7 bases and J lost 2, with 14 bases in between. Germline CDR1 and CDR2: MGHRA and YSYEKL. The CDR3 sequence is 14 residues long.

The chain combines TRBV5-4 with TRBJ2-1; 11 nucleotides match TRBD1. In germline, CDR1 is SGHNT, CDR2 YYREEE (reference sequence). The CDR3 has 15 residues. V lost 6 bases to trimming and J lost 8 bases; unmatched junction nucleotides: 10. The CDR3: CASTRTGGIGDEQFF. In DNA form, the CDR3 reads TGTGCCAGCACCAGGACAGGGGGCATAGGCGATGAGCAGTTCTTC.

The CDR3 sequence is CASSVNSGRRYEQYF. The CDR3 bases are TGTGCCAGCAGCGTGAATAGCGGGAGGAGGTACGAGCAGTACTTC. The chain couples TRBV9 to TRBJ2-7; 10 positions agree with TRBD2. The germline V gene has CDR1 SGDLS and CDR2 YYNGEE. The CDR3 consists of 15 residues. The V segment lost 2 bases and the J segment 4 bases; nucleotides outside the gene matches: 6. Based on the CDR3 plus reference TRBV9 and TRBJ2-7, the full variable domain is DSGVTQTPKHLITATGQRVTLRCSPRSGDLSVYWYQQSLDQGLQFLIQYYNGEERAKGNILERFSAQQFPDLHSELNLSSLELGDSALYFCASSVNSGRRYEQYFGPGTRLTVT.

This chain uses TRBV18 with TRBJ2-3, with TRBD2 matching over 8 bases. The J segment lost 2 bases and the V segment lost 5 bases, leaving 6 bases of the junction unmatched. The CDR3 is 15 amino acids. Germline CDR1 KGHSH, CDR2 LQKENI. The CDR3 here is CASSYTSGLTDTQYF. The CDR3 nucleotides are TGTGCCAGCTCATATACTAGCGGACTCACAGATACGCAGTATTTT.

This chain connects TRBV9 to TRBJ2-5; 10 bases map to TRBD2. The better agreement between TRBJ2-7 and the DNA end casts doubt on the J call. Per the germline V gene, CDR1 is SGDLS and CDR2 is YYNGEE. The CDR3 is 17 residues long. The CDR3 DNA reads as TGTGCCAGCAGCGTAGACACTAGGACTAGCGGTACCTACGAGCAGTACTTC. Its protein product is CASSVDTRTSGTYEQYF.

The DNA for the CDR3 is TGTGCCACCAGCAGGGCCGGGACTTCCACAGATACGCAGTATTTT. Its translation: CATSRAGTSTDTQYF. The J gene is TRBJ2-3, the V gene TRBV15; the D gene is possibly TRBD2 (6 bases). Germline CDR1 reads LNHNV; CDR2 reads YYDKDF (reference sequence). The CDR3 has 15 amino acids. Trimming took 3 bases from V and 2 from J, leaving 12 bases between them.